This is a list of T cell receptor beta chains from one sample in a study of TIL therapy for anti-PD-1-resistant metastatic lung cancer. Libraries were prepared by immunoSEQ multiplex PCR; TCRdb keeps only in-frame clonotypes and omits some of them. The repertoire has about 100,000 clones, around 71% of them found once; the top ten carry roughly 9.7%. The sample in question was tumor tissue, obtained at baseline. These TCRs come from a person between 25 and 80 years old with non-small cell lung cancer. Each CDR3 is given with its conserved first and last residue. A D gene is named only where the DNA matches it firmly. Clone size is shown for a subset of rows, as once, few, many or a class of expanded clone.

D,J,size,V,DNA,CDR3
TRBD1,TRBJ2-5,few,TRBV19,TGTGCCACCCAGACAGGGGGAATAGAGACCCAGTACTTC,CATQTGGIETQYF
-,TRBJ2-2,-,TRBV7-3,TGTGCCAGCAGGGGGGCTAACGCGAACACCGGGGAGCTGTTTTTT,CASRGANANTGELFF
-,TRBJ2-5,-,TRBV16,TGTGCCAGCAGCCTTGACCGAGAGACCCAGTACTTC,CASSLDRETQYF
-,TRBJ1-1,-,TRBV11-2,TGTGCCAGCAGCCCCGGGACGGTGAACACTGAAGCTTTCTTT,CASSPGTVNTEAFF
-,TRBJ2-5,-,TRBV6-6,TGTGCCAGCAAGGATGACAGGGAGGCCTTGGGGGAGACCCAGTACTTC,CASKDDREALGETQYF
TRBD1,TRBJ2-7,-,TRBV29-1,TGCAGCGTTGCGGAACAGGGGGCGGTGGGGCAGTACTTC,CSVAEQGAVGQYF
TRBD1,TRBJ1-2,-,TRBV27,TGTGCCAGCAGACAGGGGGCGCCGAACTATGGCTACACCTTC,CASRQGAPNYGYTF
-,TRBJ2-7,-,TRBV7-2,TGTGCCAGCAGCGCTGACAGGTATAGGATCTACGAGCAGTACTTC,CASSADRYRIYEQYF
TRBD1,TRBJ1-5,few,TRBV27,TGTGCCAGCAGATTGTCGGACAGGGGAAATCAGCCCCAGCATTTT,CASRLSDRGNQPQHF
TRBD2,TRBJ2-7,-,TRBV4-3,TGCGCCAGCAGCCAACAATCGGGGGGACTCTACGAGCAGTACTTC,CASSQQSGGLYEQYF
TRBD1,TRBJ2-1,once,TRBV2,TGTGCCAGCAACCGGGACAGGAACTACAATGAGCAGTTCTTC,CASNRDRNYNEQFF
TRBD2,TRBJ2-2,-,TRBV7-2,TGTGCCAGCAGCTTATATATAACAAGCGGGAGAGACACCGGGGAGCTGTTTTTT,CASSLYITSGRDTGELFF
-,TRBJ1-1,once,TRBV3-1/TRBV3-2,TGTGCCAGCAGCCACCGGGGCAGGGGCTTTGCTGCTTTCTTT,CASSHRGRGFAAFF
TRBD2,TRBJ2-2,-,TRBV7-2,TGTGCCAGCAGACCCAGCGGGACGAACACCGGGGAGCTGTTTTTT,CASRPSGTNTGELFF
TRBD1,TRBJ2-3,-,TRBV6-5,TGTGCCAGCAGCGATCGACAGGGGCGCACAGATACGCAGTATTTT,CASSDRQGRTDTQYF
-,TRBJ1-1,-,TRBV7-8,TGTGCCAGCAGCCGTGGACGGGGCACTGAAGCTTTCTTT,CASSRGRGTEAFF
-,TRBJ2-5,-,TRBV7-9,TGTGCCAGCAGCTTAGCAGGGTATGAGACCCAGTACTTC,CASSLAGYETQYF
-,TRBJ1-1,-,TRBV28,TGTGCCAGCTGTACAGGGAGTCTTAACACTGAAGCTTTCTTT,CASCTGSLNTEAFF
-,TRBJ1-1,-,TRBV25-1,TGTGCCAGCTTCGAAATCTTAACAAGTGGTTTGAGTAGAGCTTTCTTT,CASFEILTSGLSRAFF
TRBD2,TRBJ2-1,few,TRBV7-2,TGTGCCAGCAGCGCCCGACTAGCGGGGAATGAGCAGTTCTTC,CASSARLAGNEQFF
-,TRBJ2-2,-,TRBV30,TGTGCCTGGAGTCCCGAGGACATACGCGAACACCGGGGAGCTGTTTTT,CAWSPEDIREHRGAVF
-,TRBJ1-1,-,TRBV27,TGTGCCAGTTCACTGATCCTGAACACTGAAGCTTTCTTT,CASSLILNTEAFF
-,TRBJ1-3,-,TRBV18,TGTGCCAGCTCAATTTCTGACTTCTCCTCTGGAAACACCATATATTTT,CASSISDFSSGNTIYF
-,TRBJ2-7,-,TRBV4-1,TGCGCCAGCAGCCAAGGGCAGGGGGGTACCTACGAGCAGTACTTC,CASSQGQGGTYEQYF
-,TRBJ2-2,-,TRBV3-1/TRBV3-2,TGTGCCAGCAGCCAAGTTTTAGGGGCACTCCTCGTTGCCGGGGAGCTGTTTTTT,CASSQVLGALLVAGELFF
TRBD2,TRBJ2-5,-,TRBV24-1,TGTGCCACCAGTGTCGAGCGGGGGGGCCGAGAGACCCAGTACTTC,CATSVERGGRETQYF
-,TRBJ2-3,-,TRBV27,TGTGCCAGCACTGGACGGTATACGCAGTATTTT,CASTGRYTQYF
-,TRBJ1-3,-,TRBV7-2,TGTGCCAGCAGCTTGGGACGTACCAGCTCTGGAAACACCATATATTTT,CASSLGRTSSGNTIYF
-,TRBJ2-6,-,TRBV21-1,TGTGCCAGCAGCAGACGGACAGGGTCAACCTCCTCTGGGGCCAACGTCCTGACTTTC,CASSRRTGSTSSGANVLTF
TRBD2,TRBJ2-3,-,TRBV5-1,TGCGCCAGCAGCTTGGAGACTAGCGGGGGTCCCACAGATACGCAGTATTTT,CASSLETSGGPTDTQYF
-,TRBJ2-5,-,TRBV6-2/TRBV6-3,TGTGCCAGCAGTTACCGGGTTTTGGTCGAAGGCCGAGAGACCCAGTACTTC,CASSYRVLVEGRETQYF
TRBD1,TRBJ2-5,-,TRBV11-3,TGTGCCAGCAGCCCTCACAGGGGTCAAGAGACCCAGTACTTC,CASSPHRGQETQYF
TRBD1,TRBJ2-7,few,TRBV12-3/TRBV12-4,TGTGCCAGCACACGACAGGGGATCAACGAGCAGTACTTC,CASTRQGINEQYF
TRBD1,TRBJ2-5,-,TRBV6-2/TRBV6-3,TGTGCCAGCAGTTACCGCACAGGGGACCAAGAGACCCAGTACTTC,CASSYRTGDQETQYF
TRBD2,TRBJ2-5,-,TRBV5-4,TGTGCCAGCAGTCCCGGGACTAGCGGGAGTTTTGGGGAGACCCAGTACTTC,CASSPGTSGSFGETQYF
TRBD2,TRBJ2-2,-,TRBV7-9,TGTGCCAGCACCGGCTGGCGGGGGGGCACCGGGGAGCTGTTTTTT,CASTGWRGGTGELFF
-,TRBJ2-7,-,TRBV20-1,TGCAGTGCTAGTCGGCGTAGGAGCTCCTACGAGCAGTACTTC,CSASRRRSSYEQYF
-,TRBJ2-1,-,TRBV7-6,TGTGCCAGCAGCCCCCAGGGGTACAATGAGCAGTTCTTC,CASSPQGYNEQFF
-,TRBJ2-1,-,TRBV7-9,TGTGCCAGCAGCTCCTACATACAAAGCGGAGCCTACAATGAGCAGTTCTTC,CASSSYIQSGAYNEQFF
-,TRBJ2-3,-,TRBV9,TGTGCCAGCAGCGTTGGAAGTATCCGGGATACGCAGTATTTT,CASSVGSIRDTQYF
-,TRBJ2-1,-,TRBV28,TGTGCCAGCAGGGTGGGGTTTTCCTCCTACAATGAGCAGTTCTTC,CASRVGFSSYNEQFF
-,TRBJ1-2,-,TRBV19,TGTGCCAGTAGTATGGGGGGGCCTCCTAACTATGGCTACACCTTC,CASSMGGPPNYGYTF
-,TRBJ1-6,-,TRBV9,TGTGCCAGCAAGGGGGGTCTAAATAATTCACCCCTCCACTTT,CASKGGLNNSPLHF
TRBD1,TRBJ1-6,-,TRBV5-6,TGTGCCAGCAGCTTGGCTGACAGGGGAAATTCACCCCTCCACTTT,CASSLADRGNSPLHF
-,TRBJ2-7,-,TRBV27,TGTGCCAGCAGTTTTTACGCCCTGCTGGACCCCCGGGTGGGCGAGCAGTACTTC,CASSFYALLDPRVGEQYF
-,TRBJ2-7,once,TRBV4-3,TGCGCCAGCAGCCAAGCGCGAGGGAGGGAGCAGTACTTC,CASSQARGREQYF
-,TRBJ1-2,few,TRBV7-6,TGTGCCAGCAGCTCGACCGCCGAGTTAAACTATGGCTACACCTTC,CASSSTAELNYGYTF
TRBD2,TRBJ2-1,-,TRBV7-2,TGTGCCAGCAGCTTAGGGAGGACTAGCGGGAGCAAGTTCTTC,CASSLGRTSGSKFF
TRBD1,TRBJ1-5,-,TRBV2,TGTGCCAGCAGTGAGTCGACAGGGAGAAATCAGCCCCAGCATTTT,CASSESTGRNQPQHF
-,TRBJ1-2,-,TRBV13,TGTGCCAGCAGCCCAACGACAGAGGAAGCTAACTATGGCTACACCTTC,CASSPTTEEANYGYTF
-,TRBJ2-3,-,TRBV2,TGTGCCAGCAGTGAGAATCCACGGAATACGCAGTATTTT,CASSENPRNTQYF
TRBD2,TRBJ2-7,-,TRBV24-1,TGTGCCACCAGTGATTCCCGGACTAGCGGGAGTAACTACGAGCAGTACTTC,CATSDSRTSGSNYEQYF
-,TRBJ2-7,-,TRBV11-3,TGTGCCAGCAGCTTAGCCTCACAGGGCTACGAGCAGTACTTC,CASSLASQGYEQYF